Reported below is one T cell receptor (beta chain). These data come from a study of T cell responses to AZD1222 COVID-19 vaccine. Study summary: Pooled in the analysis were second doses at about 4 or about 12 weeks.

CDR1 and CDR2 from the germline V gene are PRHDT and FYEKMQ (reference sequence). After removal of 1 base from V and 2 bases from J, the junction contained 14 bases not matched to a gene. This CDR3 is 19 amino acids long. Generated by immunoSEQ multiplex PCR, the TCRdb table keeps only in-frame clones and is missing some. The table records over 50,000 clones, over 80% of them present only once. This specimen was peripheral blood, taken on day 0 of AZD1222 vaccination. V and J are TRBV13 and TRBJ2-3; 8 bases match TRBD2. This TCR came from an adult in good health. The CDR3 here is CASSLDPPGLDALTDTQYF. In nucleotides, the CDR3 is TGTGCCAGCAGCTTAGACCCCCCGGGACTAGACGCACTCACAGATACGCAGTATTTT.